This T cell receptor (beta chain) was profiled in a study of Ad26.COV2.S vaccination and SARS-CoV-2 variants. Study context: Donor was one of the participants in the Ad26.COV2.S arm of the COV1001 trial. In the study, Ad26.COV2.S was injected intramuscularly once, or twice 56 days apart.

Treatment indicated: some 20 received Ad26.COV2.S at low or high dose, single or two shots; about five received placebo; per-sample allocation not given. Specimen acquisition occurred on day 63 following the initial vaccine or placebo injection. Wuhan-strain SARS-CoV-2 spike was expressed by the Ad26 vector that made up the vaccine. V was pared by 4 bases and J by 8 bases, with 11 bases between. The CDR3 sequence is 12 residues long. Only in-frame clones appear in the TCRdb table, and some are missing; sequencing was by immunoSEQ multiplex PCR. The sample carries a few hundred thousand clones, approximately 87% recorded once. This clone has a handful of counts.

The chain has TRBV23-1 and TRBJ1-2; a weak D match, TRBD1 (5 bases). TRBV23-1 is an ORF; its function is uncertain. The clonotype was recovered from a person aged 18-60 years who received the Ad26.COV2.S COVID-19 vaccine or a placebo. This sample comprised peripheral blood, obtained in a trial of Ad26.COV2.S vaccine versus placebo. The CDR3 protein is CASSLQGGGYTF. CDR3 nucleotide sequence: TGCGCCAGCAGTCTGCAGGGCGGAGGCTACACCTTC.